This T cell receptor (beta chain) stems from a study of blood T cell repertoires in COVID-19. Study background: Both acute and convalescent COVID-19 samples were obtained from the United States, Italy and Spain.

Germline CDR1 reads SNHLY; CDR2 reads FYNNEI. This CDR3 has 13 amino acids. V lost 6 bases, J lost 2 bases, and 10 bases lay in between. Study processing details: Reference gene primer amplification yielded estimated nucleated cell counts. Method: immunoSEQ multiplex PCR; TCRdb's copy keeps in-frame clones and lacks some. That table gives V, J and clone size, and the DNA gave D and trimming. The sample shows just over 350,000 clones, about 88% of them seen only once. Those enrolled in Seattle joined during active infection and were followed longitudinally afterward. The sequence was obtained from a woman between 55 and 75 years old with COVID-19, enrolled during active disease. The chain links TRBV2 to TRBJ2-5; a possible D gene is TRBD1 (6 bases). The sample consisted of peripheral blood. As DNA, the CDR3 is TGTGCCAGCAGGCAGAGGGGGCAAGAGACCCAGTACTTC. Protein: CASRQRGQETQYF.